The 3 T cell receptor beta chains reported below all come from one sample, sequenced in a study of blood T cell repertoires in COVID-19. Method: immunoSEQ multiplex PCR; TCRdb's copy keeps in-frame clones and lacks some. The data hold a few hundred thousand clones, with more than 70% observed a single time. Sequencing input: peripheral blood. These receptors were taken from a woman younger than 30 with acute or convalescent COVID-19.

V and J are TRBV28 and TRBJ1-4; D may be TRBD1 (6 bases). Per the germline V gene, CDR1 is MDHEN and CDR2 is SYDVKM. This CDR3 is 16 amino acids long. The V end was cut by 2 bases, the J end by 8 bases, with 18 bases between. The CDR3 loop reads CASSLQGNRVREKLFF. DNA for the CDR3: TGTGCCAGCAGTTTACAGGGGAACAGGGTCAGGGAAAAACTGTTTTTT. The full variable domain, in which reference TRBV28 and TRBJ1-4 provide the parts outside the CDR3, is DVKVTQSSRYLVKRTGEKVFLECVQDMDHENMFWYRQDPGLGLRLIYFSYDVKMKEKGDIPEGYSVSREKKERFSLILESASTNQTSMYLCASSLQGNRVREKLFFGSGTQLSVL.

The V gene is TRBV4-2, the J gene TRBJ2-7; 9 bases fit TRBD2. V lost 4 bases and J lost 1; bases outside the gene matches: 5. CDR1 is LGHNA, CDR2 YNFKEQ, per germline. This CDR3 has 15 amino acids. CDR3 bases: TGTGCCAGCAGCCTAAGACTAGCGGAGTCCTACGAGCAGTACTTC. Protein: CASSLRLAESYEQYF.

J is TRBJ2-5 and V is TRBV2; perhaps TRBD2 as D (5 bases). The CDR3 spans 17 residues. Trimming removed 4 bases at V and 0 bases at J, with 18 bases between. Germline V lookup: CDR1 SNHLY, CDR2 FYNNEI. The DNA of the CDR3 is TGTGCCAGCAGTGTTACCGGGGTTAGCGTATACCAAGAGACCCAGTACTTC. As protein: CASSVTGVSVYQETQYF.